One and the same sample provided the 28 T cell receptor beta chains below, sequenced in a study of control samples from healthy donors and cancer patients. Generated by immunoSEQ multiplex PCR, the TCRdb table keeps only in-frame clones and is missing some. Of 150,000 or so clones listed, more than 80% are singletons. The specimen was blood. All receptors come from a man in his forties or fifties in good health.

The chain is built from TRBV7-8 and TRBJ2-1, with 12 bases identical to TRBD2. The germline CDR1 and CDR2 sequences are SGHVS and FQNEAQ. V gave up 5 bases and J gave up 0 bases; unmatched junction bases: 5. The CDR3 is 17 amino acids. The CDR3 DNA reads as TGTGCCAGCAGCCTGACTAGCGGGGGTATCTCCTACAATGAGCAGTTCTTC. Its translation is CASSLTSGGISYNEQFF.

The CDR3 spells CASSRPIGGGTDTQYF. CDR3 DNA sequence: TGTGCCAGCAGCCGACCCATCGGCGGAGGCACAGATACGCAGTATTTT. The chain combines TRBV7-9 with TRBJ2-3, with D unclear. Germline CDR1 SEHNR, CDR2 FQNEAQ (reference sequence). The CDR3 has 16 amino acids. The ends were cut back, 5 bases at V and 1 base at J, with 16 bases in the middle.

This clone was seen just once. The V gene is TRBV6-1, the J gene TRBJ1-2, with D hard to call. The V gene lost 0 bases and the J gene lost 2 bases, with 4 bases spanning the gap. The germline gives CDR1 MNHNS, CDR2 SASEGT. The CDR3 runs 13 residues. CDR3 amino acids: CASSEALNYGYTF. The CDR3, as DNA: TGTGCCAGCAGTGAAGCGCTAAACTATGGCTACACCTTC.

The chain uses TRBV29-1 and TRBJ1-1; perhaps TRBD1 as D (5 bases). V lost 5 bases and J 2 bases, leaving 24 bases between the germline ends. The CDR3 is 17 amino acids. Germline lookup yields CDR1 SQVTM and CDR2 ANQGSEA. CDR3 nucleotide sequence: TGCAGCGTTTCCGGGGCGGTCGCGGTGGGGGAAAACACTGAAGCTTTCTTT. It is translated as CSVSGAVAVGENTEAFF.

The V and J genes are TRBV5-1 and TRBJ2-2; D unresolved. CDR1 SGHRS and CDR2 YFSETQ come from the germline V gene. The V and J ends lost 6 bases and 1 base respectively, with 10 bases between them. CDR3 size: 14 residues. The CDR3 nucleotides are TGCGCCAGCACCGATGCGGAGAACACCGGGGAGCTGTTTTTT. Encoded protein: CASTDAENTGELFF.

The CDR3 region has the DNA TGCGCCAGCAGCCCTCTAGACAGGGGCCCCTACGAGCAGTACTTC. It translates to CASSPLDRGPYEQYF. The V and J genes are TRBV4-1 and TRBJ2-7; TRBD1 matches 8 bases. The CDR3 extends over 15 amino acids. Germline values: CDR1 MGHRA, CDR2 YSYEKL. Trimming cost V 4 bases and J 2 bases; bases outside gene matches: 7.

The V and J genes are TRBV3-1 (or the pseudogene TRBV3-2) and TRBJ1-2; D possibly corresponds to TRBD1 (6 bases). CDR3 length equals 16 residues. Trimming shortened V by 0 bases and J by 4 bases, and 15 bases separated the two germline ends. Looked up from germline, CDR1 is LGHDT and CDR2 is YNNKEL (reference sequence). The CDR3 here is CASSQEGRGAGYGYTF. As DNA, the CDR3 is TGTGCCAGCAGCCAAGAAGGCCGGGGGGCGGGCTATGGCTACACCTTC.

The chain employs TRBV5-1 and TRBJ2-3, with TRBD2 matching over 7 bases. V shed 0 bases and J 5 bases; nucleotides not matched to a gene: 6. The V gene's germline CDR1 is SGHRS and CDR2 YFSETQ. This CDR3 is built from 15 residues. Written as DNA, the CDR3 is TGCGCCAGCAGCTTGGTCGCGGGGGAGGGAGATACGCAGTATTTT. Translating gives CASSLVAGEGDTQYF. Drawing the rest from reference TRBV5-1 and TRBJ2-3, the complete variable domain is KAGVTQTPRYLIKTRGQQVTLSCSPISGHRSVSWYQQTPGQGLQFLFEYFSETQRNKGNFPGRFSGRQFSNSRSEMNVSTLELGDSALYLCASSLVAGEGDTQYFGPGTRLTVL.

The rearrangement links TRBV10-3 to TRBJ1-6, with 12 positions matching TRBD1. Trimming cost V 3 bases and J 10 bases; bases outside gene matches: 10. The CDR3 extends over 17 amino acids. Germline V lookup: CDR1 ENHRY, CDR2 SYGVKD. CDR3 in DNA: TGTGCCATCAGTGACGGCGGGACAGGGGGCTCGGGATCACCCCTCCACTTT. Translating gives CAISDGGTGGSGSPLHF.

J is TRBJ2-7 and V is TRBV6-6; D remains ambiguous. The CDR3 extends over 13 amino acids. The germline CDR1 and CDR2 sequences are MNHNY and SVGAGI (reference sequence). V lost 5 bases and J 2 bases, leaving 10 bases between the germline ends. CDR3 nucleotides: TGTGCCAGCAGTACCCACGCCGCCTACGAGCAGTACTTC. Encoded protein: CASSTHAAYEQYF.

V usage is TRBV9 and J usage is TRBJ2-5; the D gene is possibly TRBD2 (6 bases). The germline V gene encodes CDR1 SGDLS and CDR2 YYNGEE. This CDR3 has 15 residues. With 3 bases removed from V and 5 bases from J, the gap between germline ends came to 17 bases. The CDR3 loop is CASSASDGPSETQYF. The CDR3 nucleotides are TGTGCCAGCAGCGCTAGCGACGGGCCATCGGAGACCCAGTACTTC. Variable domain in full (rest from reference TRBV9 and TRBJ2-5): DSGVTQTPKHLITATGQRVTLRCSPRSGDLSVYWYQQSLDQGLQFLIQYYNGEERAKGNILERFSAQQFPDLHSELNLSSLELGDSALYFCASSASDGPSETQYFGPGTRLLVL.

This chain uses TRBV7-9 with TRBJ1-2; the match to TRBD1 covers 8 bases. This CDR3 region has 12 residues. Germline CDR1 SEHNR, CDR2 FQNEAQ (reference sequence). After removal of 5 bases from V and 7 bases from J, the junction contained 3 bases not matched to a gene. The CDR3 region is CASSAGGSGYTF. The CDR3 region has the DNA TGTGCCAGCAGCGCAGGGGGCTCTGGCTACACCTTC.

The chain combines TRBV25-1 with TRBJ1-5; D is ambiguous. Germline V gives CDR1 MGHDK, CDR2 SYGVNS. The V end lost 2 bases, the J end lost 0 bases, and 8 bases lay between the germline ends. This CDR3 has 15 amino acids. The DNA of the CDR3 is TGTGCCAGCAGTGAACTCGCAAATAGCAATCAGCCCCAGCATTTT. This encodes CASSELANSNQPQHF.

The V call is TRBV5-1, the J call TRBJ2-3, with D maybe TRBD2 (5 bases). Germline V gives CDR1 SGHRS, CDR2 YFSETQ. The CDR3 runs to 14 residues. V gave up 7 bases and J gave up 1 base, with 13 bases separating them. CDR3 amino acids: CASSPGSRTDTQYF. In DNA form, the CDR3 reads TGCGCCAGCTCCCCGGGATCGCGCACAGATACGCAGTATTTT.

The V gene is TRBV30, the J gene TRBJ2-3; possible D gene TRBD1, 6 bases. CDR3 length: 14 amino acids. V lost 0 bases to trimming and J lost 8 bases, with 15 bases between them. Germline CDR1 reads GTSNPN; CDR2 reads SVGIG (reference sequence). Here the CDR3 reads CAWSVPPQGITQYF. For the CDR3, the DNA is TGTGCCTGGAGTGTACCCCCACAGGGCATTACGCAGTATTTT. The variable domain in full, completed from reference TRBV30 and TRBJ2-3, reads SQTIHQWPATLVQPVGSPLSLECTVEGTSNPNLYWYRQAAGRGLQLLFYSVGIGQISSEVPQNLSASRPQDRQFILSSKKLLLSDSGFYLCAWSVPPQGITQYFGPGTRLTVL.

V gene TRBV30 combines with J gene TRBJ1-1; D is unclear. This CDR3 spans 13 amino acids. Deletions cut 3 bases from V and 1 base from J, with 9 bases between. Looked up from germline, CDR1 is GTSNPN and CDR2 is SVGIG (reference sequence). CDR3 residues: CAWRKGSNTEAFF. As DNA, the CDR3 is TGTGCCTGGAGGAAAGGCTCGAACACTGAAGCTTTCTTT.

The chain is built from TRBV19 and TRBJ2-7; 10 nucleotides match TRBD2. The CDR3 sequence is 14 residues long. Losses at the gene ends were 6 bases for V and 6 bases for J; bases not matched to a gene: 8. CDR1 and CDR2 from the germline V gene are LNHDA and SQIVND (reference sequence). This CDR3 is CASRGSGGASEQYF. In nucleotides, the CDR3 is TGTGCCAGTAGAGGCAGCGGGGGGGCCTCCGAGCAGTACTTC.

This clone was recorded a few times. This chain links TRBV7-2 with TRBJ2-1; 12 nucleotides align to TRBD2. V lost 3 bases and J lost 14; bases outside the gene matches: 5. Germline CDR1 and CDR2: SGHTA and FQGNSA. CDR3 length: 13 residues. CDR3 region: CASSFWTSGVKFF. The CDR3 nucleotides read TGTGCCAGCAGCTTCTGGACTAGCGGGGTAAAGTTCTTC.

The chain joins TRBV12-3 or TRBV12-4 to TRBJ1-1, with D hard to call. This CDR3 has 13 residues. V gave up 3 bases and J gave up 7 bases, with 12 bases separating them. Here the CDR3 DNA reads TGTGCCAGCAGTTTTGGAGGGTTGGTTGAAGCTTTCTTT. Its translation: CASSFGGLVEAFF.

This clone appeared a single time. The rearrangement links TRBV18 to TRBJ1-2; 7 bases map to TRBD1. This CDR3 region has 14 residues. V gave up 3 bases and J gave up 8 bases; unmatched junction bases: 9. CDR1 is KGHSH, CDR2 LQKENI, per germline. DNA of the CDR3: TGTGCCAGCTCACCGGCACAGGGGATCAGCGGCTACACCTTC. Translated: CASSPAQGISGYTF.

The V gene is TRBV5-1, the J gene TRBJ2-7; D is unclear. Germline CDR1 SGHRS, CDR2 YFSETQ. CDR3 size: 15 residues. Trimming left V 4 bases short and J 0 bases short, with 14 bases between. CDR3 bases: TGCGCCAGCAGCCCCCAGGCATCTCTCTCCTACGAGCAGTACTTC. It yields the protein CASSPQASLSYEQYF.

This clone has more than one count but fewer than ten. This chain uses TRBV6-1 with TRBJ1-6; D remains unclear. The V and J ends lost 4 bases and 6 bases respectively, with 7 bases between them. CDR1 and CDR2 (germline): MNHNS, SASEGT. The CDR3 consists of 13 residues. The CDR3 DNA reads TGTGCCAGCAGTGGACGTGGTAATTCACCCCTCCACTTT. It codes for CASSGRGNSPLHF.

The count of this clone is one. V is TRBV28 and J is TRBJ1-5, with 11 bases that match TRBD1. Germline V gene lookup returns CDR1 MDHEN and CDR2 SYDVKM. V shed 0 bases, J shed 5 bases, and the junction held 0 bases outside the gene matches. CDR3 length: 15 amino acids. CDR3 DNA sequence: TGTGCCAGCAGTTTATGGGGACAGGGGGATCAGCCCCAGCATTTT. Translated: CASSLWGQGDQPQHF.

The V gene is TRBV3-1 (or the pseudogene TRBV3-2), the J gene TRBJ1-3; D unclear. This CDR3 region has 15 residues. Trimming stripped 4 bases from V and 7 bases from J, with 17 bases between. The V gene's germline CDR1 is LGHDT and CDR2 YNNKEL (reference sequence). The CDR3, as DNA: TGTGCCAGCAGCCGTAAATTTGAAACGTGGAACACCATATATTTT. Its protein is CASSRKFETWNTIYF.

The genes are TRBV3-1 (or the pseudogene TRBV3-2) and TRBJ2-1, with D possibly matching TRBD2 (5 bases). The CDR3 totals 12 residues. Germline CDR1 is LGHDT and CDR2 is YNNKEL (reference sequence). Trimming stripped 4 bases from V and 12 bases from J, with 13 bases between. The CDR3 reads CASSLLGVLQFF. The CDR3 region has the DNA TGTGCCAGCAGCCTACTCGGGGTCTTGCAGTTCTTC.

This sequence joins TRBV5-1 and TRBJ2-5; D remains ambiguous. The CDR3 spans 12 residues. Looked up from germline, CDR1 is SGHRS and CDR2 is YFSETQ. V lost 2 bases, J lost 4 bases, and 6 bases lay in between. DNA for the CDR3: TGCGCCAGCAGCTTTAAAAGAGAGACCCAGTACTTC. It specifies CASSFKRETQYF.

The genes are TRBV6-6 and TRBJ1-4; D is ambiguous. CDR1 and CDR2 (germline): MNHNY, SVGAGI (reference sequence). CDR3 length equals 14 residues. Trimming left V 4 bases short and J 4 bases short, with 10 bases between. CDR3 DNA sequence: TGTGCCAGCAGTTTGTGGTCAGATAATGAAAAACTGTTTTTT. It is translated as CASSLWSDNEKLFF.

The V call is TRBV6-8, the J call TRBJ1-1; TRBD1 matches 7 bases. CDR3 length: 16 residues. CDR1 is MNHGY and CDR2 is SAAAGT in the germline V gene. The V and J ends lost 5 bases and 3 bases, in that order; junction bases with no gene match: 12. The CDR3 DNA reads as TGTGCCAGCAGTCGAACGGGACAGCCATTGGACACTGAAGCTTTCTTT. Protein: CASSRTGQPLDTEAFF.